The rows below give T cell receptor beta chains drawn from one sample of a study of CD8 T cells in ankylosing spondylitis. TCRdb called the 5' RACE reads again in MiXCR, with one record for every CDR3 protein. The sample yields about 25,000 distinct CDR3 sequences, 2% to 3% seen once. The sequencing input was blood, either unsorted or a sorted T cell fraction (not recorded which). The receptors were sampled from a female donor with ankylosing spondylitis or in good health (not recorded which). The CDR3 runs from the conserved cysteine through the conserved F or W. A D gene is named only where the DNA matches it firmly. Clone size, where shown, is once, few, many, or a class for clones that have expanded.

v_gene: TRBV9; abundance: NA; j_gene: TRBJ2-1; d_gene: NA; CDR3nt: TGTGCCAGCAGCGCTTCGTTCGCCCACGCCTACAATGAGCAGTTCTTC; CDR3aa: CASSASFAHAYNEQFF
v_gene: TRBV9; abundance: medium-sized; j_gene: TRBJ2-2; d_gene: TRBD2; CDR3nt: TGTGCCAGCAGCCCGGGGGCTAGCGGGACCTCCTGGGAGGAGCTGTTTTTT; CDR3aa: CASSPGASGTSWEELFF
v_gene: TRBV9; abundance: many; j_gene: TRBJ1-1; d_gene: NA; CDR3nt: TGTGCCAGCAGCGTAGCTGCAGGCTTGAACACTGAAGCTTTCTTT; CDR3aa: CASSVAAGLNTEAFF
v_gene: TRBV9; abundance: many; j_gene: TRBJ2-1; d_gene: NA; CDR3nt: TGTGCCAGCAGCTCCCGCGGGGACACACTATCCAATGAGCAGTTCTTC; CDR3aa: CASSSRGDTLSNEQFF
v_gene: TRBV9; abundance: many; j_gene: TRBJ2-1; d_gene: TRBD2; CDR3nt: TGTGCCAGCAGCGTAGCGGGACTAGGGTCTAATGAGCAGTTCTTC; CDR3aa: CASSVAGLGSNEQFF
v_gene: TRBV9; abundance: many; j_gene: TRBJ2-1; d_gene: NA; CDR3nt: TGTGCCAGCGCAATCAGAAATGAGCAGTTCTTC; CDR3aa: CASAIRNEQFF
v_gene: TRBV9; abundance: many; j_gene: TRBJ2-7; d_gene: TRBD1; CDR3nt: TGTGCCAGCAGCGTAGGTCCCCCAGGGGGAATCTCCTACGAGCAGTACTTC; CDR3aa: CASSVGPPGGISYEQYF
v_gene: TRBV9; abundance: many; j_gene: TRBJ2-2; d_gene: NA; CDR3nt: TGTGCCAGCAGCGTAGGGGAGTCCACCGGGGAGCTGTTTTTT; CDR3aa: CASSVGESTGELFF
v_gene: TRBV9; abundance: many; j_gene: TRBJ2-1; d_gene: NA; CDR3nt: TGTGCCAGCAGCGTAGAAACTATAAACAATGAGCAGTTCTTC; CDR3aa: CASSVETINNEQFF
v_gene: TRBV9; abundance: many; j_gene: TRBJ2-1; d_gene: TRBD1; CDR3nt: TGTGCCAGCAGCCTAGCGGAGGGGACAGGGAATGAGCAGTTCTTC; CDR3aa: CASSLAEGTGNEQFF